Here is one TCR beta chain with its context. The sample originates from a study of CD4 T cells in relation to SARS-CoV-2 and coronaviruses. The CDR3 covers 13 residues. The V gene's germline CDR1 is SGHAT and CDR2 FQNNGV. The ends lost 5 bases at V and 5 bases at J; junction bases unmatched: 3. The method was immunoSEQ multiplex PCR; TCRdb's version includes in-frame clones alone and lacks a portion of them. Among some 65,000 clones, 80% to 90% were seen once, and the ten largest hold around 1.7%. The unexposed donors gave CD4+ T cells in 2011-2018, prior to COVID-19. This TCR was recovered from a human donor in good health. This chain joins TRBV11-2 and TRBJ2-3, with TRBD1 matching over 8 bases. Material: memory CD4+ T cells from PBMCs. CDR3 residues: CASSVQGEDTQYF. CDR3 nucleotides: TGTGCCAGCAGCGTACAGGGGGAAGATACGCAGTATTTT.